This paragraph reports one T cell receptor beta chain. Other DNA sequences of this sample code for an identical CDR3. The data were produced by immunoSEQ multiplex PCR, yet TCRdb's version contains in-frame clones alone and is incomplete. The table has roughly 120,000 clones, 75% to 90% seen once. This specimen comes from a study of T cell responses to AZD1222 COVID-19 vaccine. This CDR3 contains 17 residues. Germline values: CDR1 SGHNT, CDR2 YYREEE (reference sequence). V lost 2 bases, J lost 0 bases, and 12 bases lay in between. The sequencing used peripheral blood, collected 28 days after the second AZD1222 dose. The sequence was collected from an adult who received the AZD1222 COVID-19 vaccine. The chain has TRBV5-4 and TRBJ2-6, with D possibly TRBD2 on 6 matching bases. CDR3 sequence reads: CASSFGGRSSGANVLTF. The DNA of the CDR3 is TGTGCCAGCAGCTTCGGGGGACGGAGCTCTGGGGCCAACGTCCTGACTTTC.